This T cell receptor beta chain was recovered during a study of T cell responses to AZD1222 COVID-19 vaccine. V lost 6 bases and J lost 6, with 18 bases in between. Per germline, CDR1 SEHNR and CDR2 FQNEAQ (reference sequence). This CDR3 has 14 residues. Findings of the study overall: It was only a handful of AZD1222 recipients who were seropositive at baseline.

Worth noting for this clone: Its cognate antigen is unknown.

Timing groups of about 4 and about 12 weeks for second doses were pooled. Method: immunoSEQ multiplex PCR; TCRdb's copy keeps in-frame clones and lacks some. Found here are about 67,000 clones, 83% of them singletons; the top ten hold under 8.5%. The chain links TRBV7-9 to TRBJ2-7; tentatively, D is TRBD1 (6 bases). This clonotype was sampled from an adult who received the AZD1222 COVID-19 vaccine. Sequenced material: peripheral blood, taken 28 days after the second AZD1222 dose. CDR3 nucleotides: TGTGCCAGCAGTGGTCGGACAGCCCTCTCCGAGCAGTACTTC. It codes for CASSGRTALSEQYF.